Following are 26 T cell receptor beta chains from one sample sequenced in a study of T cells after yellow fever vaccination. Each CDR3 protein gets one entry after TCRdb re-called the 5' RACE reads with MiXCR. The table includes about 580,000 distinct CDR3 sequences, about a sixth detected once. This material consisted of PBMCs, taken about 5 days after the first yellow fever vaccination. Receptors originate from a man aged 18 to 35 who received the YFV17D yellow fever vaccine.

The V call is TRBV5-1, the J call TRBJ1-5; unclear D gene. V lost 1 base to trimming and J lost 2 bases, with 16 bases between them. The CDR3 has 17 amino acids. Looked up from germline, CDR1 is SGHRS and CDR2 is YFSETQ. CDR3 protein: CASSLRFRDLGNQPQHF. The DNA of the CDR3 is TGCGCCAGCAGCTTGAGGTTCCGGGATCTGGGCAATCAGCCCCAGCATTTT. The entire variable domain, with the rest obtained from reference TRBV5-1 and TRBJ1-5, is as follows: KAGVTQTPRYLIKTRGQQVTLSCSPISGHRSVSWYQQTPGQGLQFLFEYFSETQRNKGNFPGRFSGRQFSNSRSEMNVSTLELGDSALYLCASSLRFRDLGNQPQHFGDGTRLSIL.

The genes are TRBV6-1 and TRBJ2-7; no clear D. Trimming took 7 bases from V and 5 from J, leaving 15 bases between them. CDR3 length: 13 amino acids. In germline, CDR1 is MNHNS, CDR2 SASEGT. The CDR3 sequence is CASTQASPHEQYV. The CDR3 DNA reads TGTGCCAGCACCCAGGCTTCCCCCCACGAGCAGTACGTC.

The rearrangement uses TRBV9 and TRBJ1-6; D unclear. Germline CDR1 and CDR2: SGDLS and YYNGEE. This CDR3 region has 13 residues. Trimming shortened V by 0 bases and J by 7 bases, and 5 bases separated the two germline ends. The CDR3 coding sequence is TGTGCCAGCAGCGTAGTTGAGAATTCACCCCTCCACTTT. Translated, it gives CASSVVENSPLHF.

This chain connects TRBV12-3 or TRBV12-4 to TRBJ2-7; weak D call: TRBD2 (6 bases). V shed 7 bases and J shed 0 bases, with 13 bases lying between them. The CDR3 runs to 14 residues. This chain's CDR3 is CASKLRTNSYEQYF. CDR3 in DNA: TGTGCCAGCAAATTGAGGACTAACTCCTACGAGCAGTACTTC.

This clonotype appeared many times. The CDR3 protein is CASSQDLGLAGVLEQFF. DNA for the CDR3: TGCGCCAGCAGCCAAGATCTGGGACTAGCGGGGGTATTAGAGCAGTTCTTC. The chain joins TRBV4-1 to TRBJ2-1; 14 bases are a match to TRBD2. The CDR3 covers 17 residues. The trim removed 0 bases at V and 10 bases at J, leaving 8 bases unmatched. Germline CDR1 is MGHRA and CDR2 is YSYEKL.

CDR3 region: CASSLLGRNYGYTF. The CDR3 coding sequence is TGTGCCAGCAGTTTACTTGGCAGAAACTATGGCTACACCTTC. This chain connects TRBV12-3 or TRBV12-4 to TRBJ1-2; D is unclear. The CDR3 sequence is 14 residues long. V was shortened by 2 bases and J by 2 bases, with 9 bases between the two germline ends.

J is TRBJ2-3 and V is TRBV7-2, with 7 bases lining up with TRBD1. V dropped 1 base and J dropped 7; count of bases not matched to a gene: 8. This CDR3 has 15 amino acids. Per the germline V gene, CDR1 is SGHTA and CDR2 is FQGNSA. CDR3 region: CASSLDGGQSYTQYF. CDR3 nucleotides: TGTGCCAGCAGCTTAGATGGGGGACAGTCCTATACGCAGTATTTT.

In the case of this clonotype: The conserved closing phenylalanine or tryptophan is absent in this CDR3, likely reflecting a read error. The chain links TRBV7-8 to TRBJ2-2; D perhaps matches TRBD2 (6 bases). The CDR3 extends over 17 amino acids. Deletions cut 8 bases from V and 0 bases from J, with 19 bases between. CDR1 is SGHVS and CDR2 is FQNEAQ in the germline V gene. CDR3: CASSPRREIANTGELFS. The CDR3 bases are TGTGCCAGCTCCCCCCGGAGGGAAATCGCGAACACCGGGGAGCTGTTTTCT.

V is TRBV6-2 or TRBV6-3 and J is TRBJ2-1; 9 bases are a match to TRBD2. Trimming cost V 10 bases and J 9 bases; bases outside gene matches: 4. There are 11 residues in the CDR3. The V gene's germline CDR1 is MNHEY and CDR2 SVGEGT. As DNA, the CDR3 is TGTGCCACGCGGGGGGGCCTTGAGCAGTTCTTC. This encodes CATRGGLEQFF.

The chain combines TRBV3-1 with TRBJ2-4, with 10 bases identical to TRBD2. V lost 4 bases to trimming and J lost 12 bases; unmatched junction nucleotides: 15. The germline gives CDR1 LGHDT, CDR2 YNNKEL (reference sequence). The CDR3 contains 16 residues. CDR3 DNA: TGTGCCAGCAGCCCTCGTAGTTTAGTAGCGGGGGGCCGTCAGTACTTC. As protein: CASSPRSLVAGGRQYF.

The chain employs TRBV6-2 or TRBV6-3 and TRBJ1-6; 9 nucleotides align to TRBD1. The CDR3 loop spans 15 amino acids. Germline V gene lookup returns CDR1 MNHEY and CDR2 SVGEGT. Trimming at V came to 6 bases and at J to 5 bases, leaving 5 bases not matched to a gene. The CDR3 loop is CASSDRGSHNSPLHF. In DNA, the CDR3 is TGTGCCAGCAGCGACAGGGGGTCCCATAATTCACCCCTCCACTTT.

V usage is TRBV6-5 and J usage is TRBJ2-3; no definite D call. Germline CDR1 is MNHEY and CDR2 is SVGAGI. The length of the CDR3 is 16 residues. Trimming removed 2 bases from V and 2 bases from J, with 14 bases in between. The CDR3 DNA reads TGTGCCAGCAGTTACGGTCTAGTGAGAATCACAGATACGCAGTATTTT. Encoded protein: CASSYGLVRITDTQYF.

This clonotype was recorded a few times. The genes are TRBV7-8 and TRBJ1-5; tentatively, D is TRBD1 (5 bases). V lost 4 bases to trimming and J lost 7 bases, with 11 bases between them. The CDR3 is 13 amino acids. From germline, CDR1 is SGHVS and CDR2 FQNEAQ. The CDR3: CASSSDRTQPQHF. The CDR3 bases are TGTGCCAGCAGCTCAGACAGAACCCAGCCCCAGCATTTT.

This chain uses TRBV4-1 with TRBJ1-5; D possibly corresponds to TRBD1 (5 bases). Trimming took 4 bases from V and 5 from J, leaving 18 bases between them. CDR1 and CDR2 from the germline V gene are MGHRA and YSYEKL. The CDR3 is 16 residues long. CDR3 in DNA: TGCGCCAGCAGCCTCCTGGGGGGGGTGAACGATCAGCCCCAGCATTTT. Translated: CASSLLGGVNDQPQHF.

The V and J genes are TRBV7-2 and TRBJ1-1; D is undetermined. Germline V gives CDR1 SGHTA, CDR2 FQGNSA. V lost 1 base and J lost 3, with 6 bases in between. The CDR3 covers 13 residues. The DNA for the CDR3 is TGTGCCAGCAGCTTAGAACACTACACTGAAGCTTTCTTT. This translates into CASSLEHYTEAFF.

In its sample, this clonotype was seen a few times. The gene calls are TRBV11-1 and TRBJ1-1, with a weak D call TRBD1 (5 bases). The CDR3 covers 15 residues. CDR1 and CDR2 from the germline V gene are SGHAT and FQDESV (reference sequence). V shed 2 bases and J shed 7 bases, with 17 bases lying between them. The CDR3 DNA reads TGTGCCAGCAGCTTATGGTCAGGGTCCGGGAATGAAGCTTTCTTT. It is translated as CASSLWSGSGNEAFF. The whole variable domain, remainder taken from reference TRBV11-1 and TRBJ1-1, is EAEVAQSPRYKITEKSQAVAFWCDPISGHATLYWYRQILGQGPELLVQFQDESVVDDSQLPKDRFSAERLKGVDSTLKIQPAELGDSAMYLCASSLWSGSGNEAFFGQGTRLTVV.

This clonotype was found many times. This chain uses TRBV20-1 with TRBJ2-1, with TRBD1 identical over 9 bases. Germline V gives CDR1 DFQATT, CDR2 SNEGSKA (reference sequence). V shed 6 bases, J shed 8 bases, and the junction held 5 bases outside the gene matches. The CDR3 length is 12 residues. The CDR3 region is CSARQGVDEQFF. The CDR3 DNA is TGCAGTGCCCGACAGGGGGTGGATGAGCAGTTCTTC.

This rearrangement joins TRBV6-2 or TRBV6-3 to TRBJ2-7; 8 bases line up with TRBD1. The CDR3 has 15 residues. V gave up 6 bases and J gave up 2 bases; unmatched junction bases: 9. Germline CDR1 reads MNHEY; CDR2 reads SVGEGT. The CDR3 reads CASSHGQGITYEQYF. The CDR3 coding sequence is TGTGCCAGCAGCCACGGACAGGGAATAACCTACGAGCAGTACTTC.

Concerning this clonotype: At one end the junction does not follow the germline gene, possibly because of a read error. The chain joins TRBV29-1 to TRBJ2-1; 10 bases align to TRBD2. Germline loops: CDR1 SQVTM, CDR2 ANQGSEA. The length of the CDR3 is 14 residues. CDR3 coding DNA: TGCAGCGTTCAGGGGGGTAGCGGGGGGTCCGCCAGTATCTTC. This gives the protein CSVQGGSGGSASIF.

J is TRBJ1-2 and V is TRBV28; D remains ambiguous. Looked up from germline, CDR1 is MDHEN and CDR2 is SYDVKM. Trimming took 8 bases from V and 4 from J, leaving 11 bases between them. The CDR3 spans 12 residues. CDR3 bases: TGTGCCAGCTGTAGGGAACCCTATGGCTACACCTTC. Translating gives CASCREPYGYTF.

This clonotype has more than one count but fewer than ten. The chain couples TRBV7-2 to TRBJ2-1; tentatively, D is TRBD1 (6 bases). CDR3 length equals 11 residues. Germline V gene data show CDR1 as SGHTA and CDR2 as FQGNSA. The CDR3 DNA is TGTTTTGGGGGCGGTTTCGATGAGCAGTTCTTC. This encodes CFGGGFDEQFF.

The V gene is TRBV20-1, the J gene TRBJ1-6; D not certain. Germline V gene data show CDR1 as DFQATT and CDR2 as SNEGSKA (reference sequence). V was shortened by 1 base and J by 7 bases, with 11 bases between the two germline ends. The CDR3 length is 14 residues. CDR3: CSARAWSVNSPLHF. CDR3 DNA sequence: TGCAGTGCTAGAGCCTGGTCAGTCAATTCACCCCTCCACTTT.

With respect to this clonotype: The limits of the CDR3 on the DNA are not certain, so only TCRdb's listed CDR3 is given. The V and J genes are TRBV21-1 and TRBJ2-2; the table's D call, TRBD1, has no DNA check behind it. TRBV21-1 is recorded as a pseudogene. Both ends counted, the CDR3 spans 18 residues. The CDR3 region is CASSKAGTGARTPGSCFF.

The sample holds a few counts of this clonotype. V usage is TRBV4-1 and J usage is TRBJ2-5; possibly TRBD2 for D (6 bases). V gave up 0 bases and J gave up 10 bases, with 15 bases separating them. This CDR3 has 14 residues. Germline values: CDR1 MGHRA, CDR2 YSYEKL. The CDR3 sequence: CASSQEASPEGQYF. The CDR3 DNA reads as TGCGCCAGCAGCCAAGAGGCATCTCCGGAGGGCCAGTACTTC.

In this sample, this clonotype turned up a few times. The chain recombines TRBV5-6 with TRBJ1-1; 7 bases fit TRBD1. V was clipped by 1 base and J by 1 base; unmatched bases: 4. CDR3 length: 15 amino acids. Germline V CDR1 and CDR2: SGHDT, YYEEEE. Written as DNA, the CDR3 is TGTGCCAGCAGCTTGCCGGGACAGAGGAACACTGAAGCTTTCTTT. Translated, it gives CASSLPGQRNTEAFF. Drawing the rest from reference TRBV5-6 and TRBJ1-1, the complete variable domain is DAGVTQSPTHLIKTRGQQVTLRCSPKSGHDTVSWYQQALGQGPQFIFQYYEEEERQRGNFPDRFSGHQFPNYSSELNVNALLLGDSALYLCASSLPGQRNTEAFFGQGTRLTVV.

CDR3 residues: CASSAGTGSSQPQHF. The CDR3 region has the DNA TGCGCCAGCAGCGCCGGGACAGGGTCTAGTCAGCCCCAGCATTTT. The chain combines TRBV5-1 with TRBJ1-5; 9 bases agree with TRBD1. V was pared by 4 bases and J by 6 bases, with 8 bases of the junction left unmatched. This CDR3 contains 15 residues. Germline V gene data show CDR1 as SGHRS and CDR2 as YFSETQ.